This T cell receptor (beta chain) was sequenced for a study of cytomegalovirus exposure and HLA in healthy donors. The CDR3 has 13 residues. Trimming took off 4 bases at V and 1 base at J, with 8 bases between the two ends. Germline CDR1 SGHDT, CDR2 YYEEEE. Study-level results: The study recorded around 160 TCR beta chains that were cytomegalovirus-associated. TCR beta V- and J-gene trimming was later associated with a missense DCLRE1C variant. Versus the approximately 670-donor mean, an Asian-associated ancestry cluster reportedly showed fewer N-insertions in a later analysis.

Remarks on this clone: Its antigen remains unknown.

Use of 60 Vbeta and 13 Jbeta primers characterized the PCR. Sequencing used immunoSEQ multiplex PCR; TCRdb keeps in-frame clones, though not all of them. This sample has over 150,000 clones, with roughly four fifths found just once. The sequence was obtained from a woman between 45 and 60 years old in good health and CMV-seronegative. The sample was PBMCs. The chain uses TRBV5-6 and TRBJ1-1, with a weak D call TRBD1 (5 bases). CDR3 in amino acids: CASSQGGNTEAFF. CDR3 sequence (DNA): TGTGCCAGCAGCCAGGGAGGGAACACTGAAGCTTTCTTT.